The TCR beta chain described here comes from a study of T cell repertoires in cytomegalovirus infection. The wider study: CMV epitopes used comprised recently identified HLA-C-restricted ones and well-studied HLA-B-restricted ones.

Worth noting for this clonotype: Its antigen is unknown.

Germline values: CDR1 MNHEY, CDR2 SVGAGI. The CDR3 contains 13 residues. V lost 2 bases and J lost 9, with 8 bases in between. From the reads, TCRdb called clonotypes with MiXCR, one entry per CDR3 protein. This sample yields 650,000 to 900,000 distinct CDR3 sequences, of which around a third are seen a single time; around 11% belongs to the top ten. The gene calls are TRBV6-5 and TRBJ1-6; D not resolved. This specimen consisted of cultured CD8+ T cells from PBMCs, obtained from culture after CMV antigen stimulation. The receptor was derived from a human donor in good health (CMV status not recorded). Some clones in this sample may be carry-over from other donors' samples. The CDR3 region is CASSYGSGSPLHF. DNA for the CDR3: TGTGCCAGCAGTTACGGGAGCGGTTCACCCCTCCACTTT.